This T cell receptor beta chain was captured by sequencing in a study of T cells after somatic rescue of genetic block. Trimming removed 0 bases from V and 7 bases from J, with 15 bases in between. The germline V gene encodes CDR1 GTSNPN and CDR2 SVGIG (reference sequence). The CDR3 length is 14 residues. Assay: immunoSEQ multiplex PCR; the TCRdb copy retains only in-frame clones and omits some. The data hold around 100,000 clones, with 85% to 95% observed a single time. The chain links TRBV30 to TRBJ2-5; D possibly matches TRBD1 or TRBD2 (5 bases each). Sequenced: peripheral blood mononuclear cells (PBMCs). The receptor was derived from a woman aged 18-29 years. This CDR3 reads CAWSVIGVQGTQYF. CDR3 bases: TGTGCCTGGAGTGTAATCGGGGTTCAGGGGACCCAGTACTTC.